This T cell receptor beta chain was captured in a study of blood T cells in healthy people across ages. The use of a sample-barcoded 5' primer and a J-beta primer mix characterized a second PCR of about 7 to 12 cycles. TCRdb independently ran MiXCR on the 5' RACE reads; one entry per CDR3 protein. The sample contains roughly 1,300,000 distinct CDR3 sequences, 45% to 70% of which appear only once. Study observations and caveats: When set beside aged donors, long-lived donors presented more naive CD4+ cells and higher diversity. PBMCs that were unsorted prevented a conclusive naive versus antigen-experienced comparison. Roughly linearly, TCR beta diversity per million T cells fell as age increased.

This clonotype was detected once. Its cognate antigen is unknown. The CDR3 is 14 amino acids. The ends lost 1 base at V and 5 bases at J; junction bases unmatched: 3. Germline V gene lookup returns CDR1 GTSNPN and CDR2 SVGIG (reference sequence). The sequenced material came from blood. This sequence was found in a man aged 18 to 35 in good health. This chain links TRBV30 with TRBJ2-3, with 10 bases matching TRBD2. DNA of the CDR3: TGTGCCTGGAGTGAAGCGGGAGGGAGAGATACGCAGTATTTT. It yields the protein CAWSEAGGRDTQYF.